Following are 25 T cell receptor beta chains from one sample sequenced in a study of cytomegalovirus exposure and HLA in healthy donors. The PCR ran on 60 Vbeta and 13 Jbeta primers. Assay used: immunoSEQ multiplex PCR; TCRdb lists only in-frame clones, some missing. Of about 160,000 clones listed, roughly 83% are singletons. Sequencing was performed on PBMCs. These receptors were obtained from a man aged 25 to 40 in good health and CMV-seronegative.

This clone was seen a handful of times. The chain has TRBV19 and TRBJ1-6; 9 positions agree with TRBD1. From germline, CDR1 is LNHDA and CDR2 SQIVND (reference sequence). V was clipped by 5 bases and J by 3 bases; unmatched bases: 2. The length of the CDR3 is 15 residues. The CDR3 loop is CASSGTGNYNSPLHF. In nucleotides, the CDR3 is TGTGCCAGTAGTGGGACAGGGAACTATAATTCACCCCTCCACTTT.

The chain couples TRBV7-6 to TRBJ2-5; TRBD2 matches 14 bases. Germline-derived CDR1 and CDR2 are SGHVS and FNYEAQ. V shed 1 base, J shed 6 bases, and the junction held 7 bases outside the gene matches. This CDR3 contains 17 residues. CDR3: CASSLGLAGGPRKTQYF. CDR3 in DNA: TGTGCCAGCAGCTTAGGACTAGCGGGAGGGCCGAGAAAGACCCAGTACTTC. The full variable domain, its missing parts supplied by reference TRBV7-6 and TRBJ2-5, is GAGVSQSPRYKVTKRGQDVALRCDPISGHVSLYWYRQALGQGPEFLTYFNYEAQQDKSGLPNDRFSAERPEGSISTLTIQRTEQRDSAMYRCASSLGLAGGPRKTQYFGPGTRLLVL.

The chain links TRBV4-2 to TRBJ2-2, with 11 bases identical to TRBD1. This CDR3 contains 15 residues. Trimming cost V 4 bases and J 4 bases; bases outside gene matches: 2. In germline, CDR1 is LGHNA, CDR2 YNFKEQ. CDR3 nucleotides: TGTGCCAGCAGCCTCGGGACAGGGGGCACCGGGGAGCTGTTTTTT. Protein: CASSLGTGGTGELFF.

The rearrangement joins TRBV7-9 to TRBJ2-2; D is perhaps TRBD1 (5 bases). The CDR3 totals 17 residues. Germline CDR1 SEHNR, CDR2 FQNEAQ (reference sequence). The V gene lost 4 bases and the J gene lost 1 base, with 16 bases spanning the gap. CDR3 sequence (DNA): TGTGCCAGCAGCTCCTACCGACAGTTGGAGAACACCGGGGAGCTGTTTTTT. It codes for CASSSYRQLENTGELFF.

As for this clone: Sequence at one end of the junction differs from germline and may be a read error. J is TRBJ1-1 and V is TRBV20-1, with D tentatively TRBD1 (5 bases). Per germline, CDR1 DFQATT and CDR2 SNEGSKA (reference sequence). The CDR3 sequence is 10 residues long. The DNA of the CDR3 is TGCAGTGCTAGCCATACCTCCCGGACATTT. It codes for CSASHTSRTF.

This chain links TRBV7-8 with TRBJ2-3; 8 nucleotides agree with TRBD2. The CDR3 extends over 14 amino acids. V lost 5 bases to trimming and J lost 2 bases; unmatched junction nucleotides: 3. Germline lookup yields CDR1 SGHVS and CDR2 FQNEAQ. The CDR3 region is CASSLGLATDTQYF. The CDR3 region has the DNA TGTGCCAGCAGCCTCGGACTAGCCACAGATACGCAGTATTTT. Full variable domain (outside the CDR3, taken from reference TRBV7-8 and TRBJ2-3): GAGVSQSPRYKVAKRGQDVALRCDPISGHVSLFWYQQALGQGPEFLTYFQNEAQLDKSGLPSDRFFAERPEGSVSTLKIQRTQQEDSAVYLCASSLGLATDTQYFGPGTRLTVL.

This chain connects TRBV5-1 to TRBJ2-7; 7 bases line up with TRBD1. V trimming: 1 base; J trimming: 6 bases; junction bases outside the gene matches: 4. This CDR3 is built from 13 residues. The germline V gene has CDR1 SGHRS and CDR2 YFSETQ. The CDR3 DNA sequence: TGCGCCAGCAGCTTGCCAGGGGGAAGCGAGCAGTACTTC. Translated: CASSLPGGSEQYF.

This clone was detected only a few times. The CDR3 protein is CASSLGQAGIEAFF. The CDR3 nucleotides are TGTGCCAGCAGCTTAGGCCAGGCAGGAATAGAAGCTTTCTTT. This chain uses TRBV13 with TRBJ1-1; no clear D. Germline CDR1 is PRHDT and CDR2 is FYEKMQ (reference sequence). CDR3 length: 14 residues. V dropped 0 bases and J dropped 8 bases, with 13 bases sitting between them.

This clone was detected only once. V is TRBV6-5 and J is TRBJ1-1; D is unresolved. Per the germline V gene, CDR1 is MNHEY and CDR2 is SVGAGI. This CDR3 has 15 residues. V was cut by 0 bases and J by 4 bases, with 12 bases left in between. CDR3 loop: CASSYSEGAGTEAFF. CDR3 in DNA: TGTGCCAGCAGTTACTCAGAGGGCGCAGGCACTGAAGCTTTCTTT.

This chain connects TRBV6-5 to TRBJ2-1; 7 nucleotides agree with TRBD2. J lost 4 bases, V lost 5 bases, and 5 bases had no gene match. Germline CDR1 MNHEY, CDR2 SVGAGI. The CDR3 is made up of 14 amino acids. CDR3 in amino acids: CASSLTSQYNEQFF. CDR3 DNA sequence: TGTGCCAGCAGTCTGACTAGCCAGTACAATGAGCAGTTCTTC.

The chain links TRBV4-1 to TRBJ2-7, with 9 positions matching TRBD1. In germline, CDR1 is MGHRA, CDR2 YSYEKL. The V segment lost 3 bases and the J segment 3 bases; nucleotides outside the gene matches: 6. This CDR3 has 15 amino acids. For the CDR3, the DNA is TGCGCCAGCAGCCAGGGACAGGGCGAATACTACGAGCAGTACTTC. It codes for CASSQGQGEYYEQYF.

The rearrangement joins TRBV10-3 to TRBJ2-3, with 14 bases matching TRBD2. Per germline, CDR1 ENHRY and CDR2 SYGVKD. The CDR3 is 14 amino acids. Losses at the gene ends were 10 bases for V and 1 base for J; bases not matched to a gene: 1. CDR3 DNA: TGTGCCACGACTAGCGGGGGGGGCACAGATACGCAGTATTTT. This sequence encodes CATTSGGGTDTQYF.

In this sample, this clone turned up once. The chain links TRBV11-3 to TRBJ2-3; possibly TRBD2 for D (6 bases). The CDR3 length is 13 residues. The germline V gene encodes CDR1 SGHNT and CDR2 YENEEA. The V and J ends lost 5 bases and 4 bases respectively, with 10 bases between them. The CDR3 spells CASSRDFADTQYF. CDR3 in DNA: TGTGCCAGCAGCCGGGACTTTGCAGATACGCAGTATTTT.

The count of this clone is one. The rearrangement uses TRBV18 and TRBJ2-5; no definite D call. The germline V and J ends were trimmed by 2 bases and 5 bases, with 6 bases remaining between them. Germline V lookup: CDR1 KGHSH, CDR2 LQKENI. There are 12 residues in the CDR3. The CDR3 loop reads CASSPARETQYF. The CDR3 region has the DNA TGTGCCAGCTCACCAGCCCGGGAGACCCAGTACTTC.

This chain connects TRBV9 to TRBJ2-7; 10 positions match TRBD1. V shed 0 bases and J 10 bases; nucleotides not matched to a gene: 10. The CDR3 has 15 amino acids. The germline V gene encodes CDR1 SGDLS and CDR2 YYNGEE. The CDR3 spells CASSVGDRGRSPQYF. Written as DNA, the CDR3 is TGTGCCAGCAGCGTAGGGGACAGGGGTAGATCCCCCCAGTACTTC.

The chain employs TRBV5-5 and TRBJ1-3, with D maybe TRBD1 (6 bases). CDR3 length: 17 residues. V was pared by 4 bases and J by 11 bases, with 28 bases between. Germline CDR1 reads SGHKS; CDR2 reads YYEKEE (reference sequence). DNA of the CDR3: TGTGCCAGCAGCCCACTCTCGGGACAACGGGCTTCGGGCCCCATATATTTT. It encodes CASSPLSGQRASGPIYF.

The gene calls are TRBV16 and TRBJ2-1; D is possibly TRBD1 (5 bases). Deletions cut 0 bases from V and 2 bases from J, with 14 bases between. The CDR3 runs 17 residues. Germline V gene sequence: CDR1 KGHSY, CDR2 FQNENV. The CDR3 region has the DNA TGTGCCAGCAGCCAATCCCAGTCAGGGTCCACCTACAATGAGCAGTTCTTC. Residues: CASSQSQSGSTYNEQFF.

The chain recombines TRBV19 with TRBJ1-4; D possibly corresponds to TRBD1 (6 bases). Between the trimmed V and J ends, which lost 3 bases and 1 base, there was a span of 18 bases. This CDR3 has 18 residues. Germline CDR1 and CDR2: LNHDA and SQIVND (reference sequence). CDR3 coding DNA: TGTGCCAGTAGTATGGCGAGTTGGTGGGGGCGAACTAATGAAAAACTGTTTTTT. Residues: CASSMASWWGRTNEKLFF.

V gene TRBV15 combines with J gene TRBJ2-2; no definite D call. Per the germline V gene, CDR1 is LNHNV and CDR2 is YYDKDF (reference sequence). The CDR3 runs to 15 residues. V was clipped by 1 base and J by 2 bases, with 8 bases between them. In nucleotides, the CDR3 is TGTGCCACCAGCAGAGGCGCCACCAACACCGGGGAGCTGTTTTTT. This sequence encodes CATSRGATNTGELFF. The whole variable domain, filled in from reference TRBV15 and TRBJ2-2, reads DAMVIQNPRYQVTQFGKPVTLSCSQTLNHNVMYWYQQKSSQAPKLLFHYYDKDFNNEADTPDNFQSRRPNTSFCFLDIRSPGLGDTAMYLCATSRGATNTGELFFGEGSRLTVL.

This sequence joins TRBV9 and TRBJ1-3; D not certain. There are 16 residues in the CDR3. Per the germline V gene, CDR1 is SGDLS and CDR2 is YYNGEE. V was clipped by 0 bases and J by 1 base, with 11 bases between them. The CDR3 region has the DNA TGTGCCAGCAGCGTAGGGGGAGCCTCGTCTGGAAACACCATATATTTT. It specifies CASSVGGASSGNTIYF. The variable domain in full, with the rest retrieved from reference TRBV9 and TRBJ1-3, is DSGVTQTPKHLITATGQRVTLRCSPRSGDLSVYWYQQSLDQGLQFLIQYYNGEERAKGNILERFSAQQFPDLHSELNLSSLELGDSALYFCASSVGGASSGNTIYFGEGSWLTVV.

The gene calls are TRBV2 and TRBJ2-7; a possible D gene is TRBD2 (5 bases). Per germline, CDR1 SNHLY and CDR2 FYNNEI. The V and J ends lost 4 bases and 7 bases respectively, with 17 bases between them. CDR3 size: 14 residues. CDR3 bases: TGTGCCAGCAGTGTGCTAGCAAGGTCTTTTGAGCAGTACTTC. Translating gives CASSVLARSFEQYF. Together with reference TRBV2 and TRBJ2-7, the CDR3 gives the full variable domain: EPEVTQTPSHQVTQMGQEVILRCVPISNHLYFYWYRQILGQKVEFLVSFYNNEISEKSEIFDDQFSVERPDGSNFTLKIRSTKLEDSAMYFCASSVLARSFEQYFGPGTRLTVT.

The chain carries TRBV6-5 and TRBJ2-7, with 9 bases lining up with TRBD1. Trimming cost V 0 bases and J 0 bases; bases outside gene matches: 0. There are 15 residues in the CDR3. Germline assignment: CDR1 MNHEY and CDR2 SVGAGI. Here the CDR3 reads CASSYSGQGSYEQYF. The CDR3 DNA sequence: TGTGCCAGCAGTTACTCGGGACAGGGCTCCTACGAGCAGTACTTC.

This chain joins TRBV5-1 and TRBJ2-3; 11 bases are shared with TRBD1. Per germline, CDR1 SGHRS and CDR2 YFSETQ. Trimming took 2 bases from V and 6 from J; bases not matched to a gene: 5. CDR3 length: 15 residues. CDR3 coding DNA: TGCGCCAGCAGCTTTTGGACAGGGGGCTCGGATACGCAGTATTTT. The encoded protein is CASSFWTGGSDTQYF.

V is TRBV2 and J is TRBJ1-2, with TRBD1 identical over 8 bases. Looked up from germline, CDR1 is SNHLY and CDR2 is FYNNEI. The V and J ends lost 8 bases and 6 bases, in that order; junction bases with no gene match: 14. There are 15 residues in the CDR3. CDR3 region: CASLGPFGQGHGYTF. CDR3 bases: TGTGCCAGCTTGGGACCCTTCGGACAGGGCCATGGCTACACCTTC.

This chain connects TRBV6-5 to TRBJ1-4; D may be TRBD1 (5 bases). This CDR3 has 13 amino acids. The V gene lost 5 bases and the J gene lost 3 bases, with 7 bases spanning the gap. Germline V gene data show CDR1 as MNHEY and CDR2 as SVGAGI. The CDR3 loop reads CASSDRPNEKLFF. The CDR3 coding sequence is TGTGCCAGCAGTGACAGACCTAATGAAAAACTGTTTTTT.